These 23 T cell receptor beta chains were sequenced from one sample in a study of CD8+CD57+ T cells in acquired aplastic anemia. Genomic DNA, serving as template, underwent TCR beta VDJ and CDR3 profiling. Using its own MiXCR run on the reads, TCRdb lists one record per CDR3 protein. The repertoire has tens of thousands of distinct CDR3 sequences, about 63% of them found once; the top ten carry 59%. Before being chosen for sequencing, patients had shown CD8+CD57+ cell expansion by flow cytometry. Sequencing input: sorted CD4+, CD8+, or CD8+CD57+ T cells (not recorded which) from PBMCs. The receptors stem from a human donor with aplastic anemia.

The rearrangement joins TRBV10-1 to TRBJ2-5; D gene ambiguous. Germline V gene lookup returns CDR1 WNHNN and CDR2 SYGVQD (reference sequence). The CDR3 length is 14 residues. V was pared by 0 bases and J by 3 bases, with 8 bases between. CDR3 nucleotides: TGCGCCAGCAGTGAGTCCGTGGCAGAAGAGACCCAGTACTTC. Amino acids: CASSESVAEETQYF.

CDR3 residues: CASSRTSGDAYEQYF. Here the CDR3 DNA reads TGTGCCAGTAGTAGGACTAGCGGGGACGCCTACGAGCAGTACTTC. V and J are TRBV19 and TRBJ2-7, with 12 nucleotides matching TRBD2. Germline V lookup: CDR1 LNHDA, CDR2 SQIVND (reference sequence). V gave up 4 bases and J gave up 2 bases; unmatched junction bases: 3. This CDR3 comprises 15 residues.

This clonotype was recorded at least ten times. V usage is TRBV12-3 or TRBV12-4 and J usage is TRBJ1-1, with D uncertain. V was trimmed by 3 bases and J by 7 bases, leaving 9 bases between them. This CDR3 has 12 amino acids. The CDR3 loop reads CASSLREIEAFF. CDR3 nucleotide sequence: TGTGCCAGCAGTTTGAGGGAGATTGAAGCTTTCTTT.

This clonotype was seen only once. At one end, the junction sequence differs from germline, possibly due to a read error. In nucleotides, the CDR3 is TGTGCCACCAGCAGAGATCGGGGAGGGGGCTACACCGGGGAGCTGTCTTTT. Protein product: CATSRDRGGGYTGELSF. V and J are TRBV15 and TRBJ2-2; either TRBD1 or TRBD2 may fit D (7 bases each). This CDR3 has 17 residues. Germline V gene data show CDR1 as LNHNV and CDR2 as YYDKDF (reference sequence). Full variable domain (rest looked up from reference TRBV15 and TRBJ2-2): DAMVIQNPRYQVTQFGKPVTLSCSQTLNHNVMYWYQQKSSQAPKLLFHYYDKDFNNEADTPDNFQSRRPNTSFCFLDIRSPGLGDTAMYLCATSRDRGGGYTGELSFGEGSRLTVL.

J is TRBJ1-2 and V is TRBV2, with 7 bases fitting TRBD1. The germline V gene encodes CDR1 SNHLY and CDR2 FYNNEI. CDR3 length: 13 amino acids. After removal of 6 bases from V and 4 bases from J, the junction contained 5 bases not matched to a gene. Here the CDR3 DNA reads TGTGCCAGCAGACTAACAGGGGTCTATGGCTACACCTTC. Translating gives CASRLTGVYGYTF.

The V and J genes are TRBV11-2 and TRBJ2-3; 14 positions agree with TRBD2. The CDR3 length is 17 residues. V lost 5 bases and J lost 2; bases outside the gene matches: 6. Germline loops: CDR1 SGHAT, CDR2 FQNNGV. CDR3: CASSGTSGRHPTDTQYF. CDR3 in DNA: TGTGCCAGCAGCGGGACTAGCGGGAGACATCCCACAGATACGCAGTATTTT.

The chain combines TRBV25-1 with TRBJ2-1, with D tentatively TRBD2 (6 bases). The CDR3 runs 17 residues. Germline V gives CDR1 MGHDK, CDR2 SYGVNS. V lost 2 bases to trimming and J lost 2 bases, with 16 bases between them. The CDR3 protein is CASSEAGGQAPYNEQFF. DNA of the CDR3: TGTGCCAGCAGTGAAGCAGGAGGGCAGGCCCCCTACAATGAGCAGTTCTTC.

V and J are TRBV15 and TRBJ2-3, with a possible D match to TRBD1 (6 bases). Germline V gene data show CDR1 as LNHNV and CDR2 as YYDKDF (reference sequence). The CDR3 loop spans 16 amino acids. Trimming took off 1 base at V and 5 bases at J, with 16 bases between the two ends. CDR3 DNA sequence: TGTGCCACCAGCAGAGGCATACAGGGCCCAGGAGATACGCAGTATTTT. Amino acids: CATSRGIQGPGDTQYF.

The rearrangement links TRBV7-9 to TRBJ2-7; 9 bases match TRBD1. The CDR3 has 13 residues. Germline trimming cut 11 bases from V and 5 bases from J; bases unmatched to any gene: 10. Germline values: CDR1 SEHNR, CDR2 FQNEAQ (reference sequence). CDR3 in amino acids: CAWRVTGGHEQYV. The CDR3 coding sequence is TGTGCCTGGAGAGTAACAGGGGGCCACGAGCAGTACGTC.

This clonotype was observed many times. The V gene is TRBV2, the J gene TRBJ1-5, with a tentative D call TRBD1 (5 bases). CDR3 length equals 17 residues. Per the germline V gene, CDR1 is SNHLY and CDR2 is FYNNEI. V was pared by 3 bases and J by 2 bases, with 17 bases between. The CDR3 loop is CASSERKGIFGNQPQHF. The CDR3 coding sequence is TGTGCCAGCAGTGAGCGAAAGGGGATATTCGGCAATCAGCCCCAGCATTTT. The full variable domain, its missing parts supplied by reference TRBV2 and TRBJ1-5, is EPEVTQTPSHQVTQMGQEVILRCVPISNHLYFYWYRQILGQKVEFLVSFYNNEISEKSEIFDDQFSVERPDGSNFTLKIRSTKLEDSAMYFCASSERKGIFGNQPQHFGDGTRLSIL.

The gene calls are TRBV19 and TRBJ1-2; TRBD1 might be the D (5 bases). The V gene lost 7 bases and the J gene lost 3 bases, with 9 bases spanning the gap. Germline V gene sequence: CDR1 LNHDA, CDR2 SQIVND (reference sequence). This CDR3 comprises 12 residues. CDR3 in amino acids: CASKRGDYGYTF. CDR3 sequence (DNA): TGTGCCAGTAAGAGGGGAGACTATGGCTACACCTTC.

By share, this clonotype counts as medium-sized. V usage is TRBV7-8 and J usage is TRBJ2-7; the D is unclear. This CDR3 has 11 amino acids. Trimming removed 5 bases from V and 3 bases from J, with 5 bases in between. The germline CDR1 and CDR2 sequences are SGHVS and FQNEAQ. DNA of the CDR3: TGTGCCAGCAGCGTCGACTACGAGCAGTACTTC. Translating gives CASSVDYEQYF.

The gene calls are TRBV15 and TRBJ2-5; D is uncertain. Deletions cut 10 bases from V and 4 bases from J, with 13 bases between. The CDR3 has 12 amino acids. The V gene's germline CDR1 is LNHNV and CDR2 YYDKDF (reference sequence). CDR3: CASSPFPETQYF. The CDR3 DNA is TGTGCCAGCAGTCCTTTTCCAGAGACCCAGTACTTC.

This clonotype appeared many times. The CDR3 is CASSLSPYNEQFF. Here the CDR3 DNA reads TGTGCCAGCAGTCTAAGTCCCTACAATGAGCAGTTCTTC. The chain uses TRBV6-1 and TRBJ2-1; D unclear. The germline V gene encodes CDR1 MNHNS and CDR2 SASEGT. This CDR3 region has 13 residues. With 5 bases removed from V and 2 bases from J, the gap between germline ends came to 7 bases.

In its sample, this clonotype was seen a few times. This chain connects TRBV20-1 to TRBJ1-5; D remains ambiguous. The CDR3 covers 13 residues. Germline V gene lookup returns CDR1 DFQATT and CDR2 SNEGSKA (reference sequence). V lost 4 bases and J lost 0, with 7 bases in between. CDR3 nucleotide sequence: TGCAGTGCTACGGCCGATAGCAATCAGCCCCAGCATTTT. As protein: CSATADSNQPQHF.

This clonotype showed up many times. The chain has TRBV9 and TRBJ1-6; tentatively, D is TRBD1 (5 bases). The germline V gene encodes CDR1 SGDLS and CDR2 YYNGEE. Trimming took 0 bases from V and 0 from J, leaving 10 bases between them. This CDR3 region has 17 residues. DNA of the CDR3: TGTGCCAGCAGCGTAGCGGGGGGGATCTCCTATAATTCACCCCTCCACTTT. This translates into CASSVAGGISYNSPLHF.

The chain joins TRBV15 to TRBJ1-2; D perhaps matches TRBD1 (5 bases). The CDR3 runs to 12 residues. Germline V gene data show CDR1 as LNHNV and CDR2 as YYDKDF (reference sequence). With 2 bases removed from V and 11 bases from J, the gap between germline ends came to 12 bases. CDR3 loop: CATSRWDQGYTF. Here the CDR3 DNA reads TGTGCCACCAGCAGATGGGACCAGGGATACACCTTC.

The chain links TRBV2 to TRBJ1-6; tentatively, D is TRBD1 (6 bases). CDR1 and CDR2 (germline): SNHLY, FYNNEI. The CDR3 runs to 13 residues. This chain's CDR3 is CATAQGSWSPLHF. The DNA of the CDR3 is TGTGCTACGGCCCAGGGGAGTTGGTCACCCCTCCACTTT.

The table lists this clonotype with many counts. This chain connects TRBV15 to TRBJ2-3; D may be TRBD2 (5 bases). Germline V gives CDR1 LNHNV, CDR2 YYDKDF (reference sequence). The CDR3 extends over 15 amino acids. Trimming took off 5 bases at V and 1 base at J, with 13 bases between the two ends. The DNA of the CDR3 is TGTGCCACCAGCCCCACGAGGGAGCGCACAGATACGCAGTATTTT. Protein sequence: CATSPTRERTDTQYF.

This sequence joins TRBV20-1 and TRBJ2-1; TRBD1 aligns across 12 bases. The length of the CDR3 is 14 residues. The V segment lost 6 bases and the J segment 4 bases; nucleotides outside the gene matches: 4. Germline CDR1 is DFQATT and CDR2 is SNEGSKA (reference sequence). The CDR3 DNA reads TGCAGTGCCCAGGGACAGGGGGCTTACAATGAGCAGTTCTTC. As protein: CSAQGQGAYNEQFF.

The chain recombines TRBV9 with TRBJ1-1; the match to TRBD1 covers 7 bases. The CDR3 sequence is 13 residues long. From germline, CDR1 is SGDLS and CDR2 YYNGEE. V dropped 2 bases and J dropped 7; count of bases not matched to a gene: 5. In DNA form, the CDR3 reads TGTGCCAGCAGCGTCGGGACAGAGGGTGAAGCTTTCTTT. Amino acid sequence: CASSVGTEGEAFF.

V and J are TRBV9 and TRBJ2-7; TRBD1 agrees at 11 bases. The germline gives CDR1 SGDLS, CDR2 YYNGEE. This CDR3 has 14 residues. The junction had 2 bases not matched to a gene; V was cut back by 3 bases and J by 3 bases. CDR3: CASSAGTGGYEQYF. The DNA for the CDR3 is TGTGCCAGCAGCGCCGGGACAGGGGGCTACGAGCAGTACTTC.

Regarding this clonotype: The junction shows a germline mismatch at one end, possibly a read error. The chain carries TRBV6-1 and TRBJ2-3, with 8 bases identical to TRBD2. Germline V gene data show CDR1 as MNHNS and CDR2 as SASEGT. There are 15 residues in the CDR3. The chain's CDR3 is CASSEAAGGEDTQYF. CDR3 DNA sequence: TGCGCCAGCAGTGAAGCGGCGGGGGGCGAAGATACGCAGTATTTT.